The rows below give T cell receptor beta chains drawn from one sample of a study of shared T cell receptors in the human thymus. TCRdb's copy holds only in-frame clones and misses some; the assay was immunoSEQ multiplex PCR. The sample includes around 730,000 clones, around 85% seen only once; the top ten take around 0.0094%. The data were also submitted as part of a second study, on human thymus T cells.

The sample consisted of thymocytes. The receptors here all came from a girl in the first two years of life with a congenital heart defect. Both conserved end residues are part of each CDR3. The order of the fields is J gene, V gene, clone size, D gene, CDR3 protein, CDR3 DNA. A D gene is named only where the DNA matches it firmly. Expanded clones get a size class; other rows say once, few or many, or leave the size out.

j_call: TRBJ2-7
v_call: TRBV30
clone_size: -
d_call: -
cdr3_aa: CAWRAPTSDREIPYEQYF
cdr3_nt: TGTGCCTGGAGGGCCCCGACTAGCGACAGGGAGATCCCCTACGAGCAGTACTTC

j_call: TRBJ1-5
v_call: TRBV7-7
clone_size: few
d_call: TRBD1
cdr3_aa: CASSPTGAHQPQHF
cdr3_nt: TGTGCCAGCAGCCCAACAGGGGCCCATCAGCCCCAGCATTTT

j_call: TRBJ2-1
v_call: TRBV11-2
clone_size: few
d_call: TRBD2
cdr3_aa: CASSLMTSGGGNEQFF
cdr3_nt: TGTGCCAGCAGCTTAATGACTAGCGGGGGAGGCAATGAGCAGTTCTTC

j_call: TRBJ2-7
v_call: TRBV19
clone_size: -
d_call: -
cdr3_aa: CASSGDPLSYEQYF
cdr3_nt: TGTGCCAGTAGCGGAGATCCCCTCTCCTACGAGCAGTACTTC

j_call: TRBJ2-1
v_call: TRBV2
clone_size: -
d_call: TRBD2
cdr3_aa: CASSDSGGPHNEQFF
cdr3_nt: TGTGCCAGCAGTGATAGCGGGGGGCCCCACAATGAGCAGTTCTTC

j_call: TRBJ1-2
v_call: TRBV5-5
clone_size: -
d_call: TRBD1
cdr3_aa: CASSVTGDYGYTF
cdr3_nt: TGTGCCAGCAGCGTGACAGGGGACTATGGCTACACCTTC

j_call: TRBJ1-1
v_call: TRBV9
clone_size: -
d_call: -
cdr3_aa: CASSPGGRNTEAFF
cdr3_nt: TGTGCCAGCAGCCCAGGTGGGAGGAACACTGAAGCTTTCTTT

j_call: TRBJ2-7
v_call: TRBV27
clone_size: -
d_call: TRBD1
cdr3_aa: CASRDLLGDSSYEQYF
cdr3_nt: TGTGCCAGCAGGGACCTCCTTGGGGACAGTTCCTACGAGCAGTACTTC

j_call: TRBJ1-1
v_call: TRBV4-1
clone_size: few
d_call: -
cdr3_aa: CASRSGVENTEAFF
cdr3_nt: TGCGCCAGCAGATCGGGGGTGGAGAACACTGAAGCTTTCTTT

j_call: TRBJ2-2
v_call: TRBV9
clone_size: -
d_call: -
cdr3_aa: CASSVGLFWGRELFF
cdr3_nt: TGTGCCAGCAGCGTAGGACTTTTCTGGGGCCGGGAGCTGTTTTTT

j_call: TRBJ2-3
v_call: TRBV5-5
clone_size: -
d_call: TRBD1
cdr3_aa: CASSRQGQGQTDTQYF
cdr3_nt: TGTGCCAGCAGCCGACAAGGACAGGGACAAACAGATACGCAGTATTTT

j_call: TRBJ2-5
v_call: TRBV28
clone_size: -
d_call: TRBD1
cdr3_aa: CASSLEIMDRIGQETQYF
cdr3_nt: TGTGCCAGCAGTTTAGAGATTATGGACAGGATAGGTCAAGAGACCCAGTACTTC

j_call: TRBJ2-7
v_call: TRBV4-1
clone_size: once
d_call: -
cdr3_aa: CASSQEPQGKSKYF
cdr3_nt: TGCGCCAGCAGCCAAGAACCGCAGGGGAAGTCTAAGTACTTC

j_call: TRBJ2-5
v_call: TRBV4-1
clone_size: -
d_call: -
cdr3_aa: CASSQERTDQETQYF
cdr3_nt: TGCGCCAGCAGCCAAGAAAGGACAGACCAAGAGACCCAGTACTTC

j_call: TRBJ2-3
v_call: TRBV5-6
clone_size: -
d_call: TRBD2
cdr3_aa: CASSCSGRTPVGTDTQYF
cdr3_nt: TGTGCCAGCAGCTGTTCCGGGAGGACCCCGGTCGGCACAGATACGCAGTATTTT

j_call: TRBJ1-5
v_call: TRBV5-5
clone_size: few
d_call: -
cdr3_aa: CASSFDRKGQPQHF
cdr3_nt: TGTGCCAGCAGCTTTGACAGGAAGGGACAGCCCCAGCATTTT

j_call: TRBJ1-6
v_call: TRBV10-3
clone_size: -
d_call: TRBD1
cdr3_aa: CATSPGQGCSPLHF
cdr3_nt: TGTGCCACTTCACCGGGACAGGGGTGTTCACCCCTCCACTTT

j_call: TRBJ2-5
v_call: TRBV11-2
clone_size: -
d_call: TRBD2
cdr3_aa: CASSRGTSGEQETQYF
cdr3_nt: TGTGCCAGCAGCAGAGGGACTAGCGGAGAGCAAGAGACCCAGTACTTC